The sequence of this T cell receptor beta chain was determined in a study of Ad26.COV2.S vaccination and SARS-CoV-2 variants. Treatment here: around 19 received Ad26.COV2.S at low or high dose, single or two shots; about 5 received placebo; per-sample allocation not given. Sampling was done on day 63 after the first vaccine or placebo injection. The method was immunoSEQ multiplex PCR; TCRdb's version includes in-frame clones alone and lacks a portion of them. The top ten clones hold roughly 13% of a sample with 500,000 or so clones, 87% of them seen once. Germline V gene lookup returns CDR1 KGHSH and CDR2 LQKENI. Deletions cut 0 bases from V and 3 bases from J, with 12 bases between. This CDR3 is 16 amino acids long.

The rearrangement joins TRBV18 to TRBJ2-1; tentatively, D is TRBD2 (5 bases). Sequencing used peripheral blood, obtained in a trial of Ad26.COV2.S vaccine versus placebo. The clonotype comes from a person between 18 and 65 years old who received the Ad26.COV2.S COVID-19 vaccine or a placebo. CDR3 protein: CASSPPSGNVYNEQFF. DNA for the CDR3: TGTGCCAGCTCACCACCCTCCGGGAACGTCTACAATGAGCAGTTCTTC.